This TCR beta chain was found in a study of blood T cell repertoires in COVID-19. Study summary: The analysed material was cDNA or gDNA that came from T cells, B-cell-depleted T cells, or PBMCs.

Trimming cost V 0 bases and J 4 bases, with 4 bases left between them. This CDR3 region has 13 residues. Per the germline V gene, CDR1 is KGHDR and CDR2 is SFDVKD. In this sample, this clone turned up once. As processed by the authors: Nucleated cell counts were estimated from reference gene primer amplification. Clones were sequenced by immunoSEQ multiplex PCR, and TCRdb holds only the in-frame ones, with some missing. For V, J and clone size, that table is used; D and trimming come from the DNA. The sample lists 150,000 to 200,000 clones; roughly 87% were seen once. This sequence joins TRBV24-1 and TRBJ2-3; D uncertain. Input material: peripheral blood. This receptor was identified in a man aged 18-30 years who had recovered from COVID-19. The CDR3 bases are TGTGCCACCAGTGATTTGGCGTCAGATACGCAGTATTTT. This encodes CATSDLASDTQYF.